Below are 3 T cell receptor beta chains sequenced from a single sample in a study of T cells after posttransplantation cyclophosphamide. Assay used: immunoSEQ multiplex PCR; TCRdb lists only in-frame clones, some missing. The repertoire holds about 22,000 clones, 86% seen once, with over 10% in the top ten. Cyclophosphamide on days +3 and +4 followed busulfan-fludarabine conditioning and a marrow graft. This material consisted of PBMCs, taken after allogeneic stem cell transplant with posttransplant cyclophosphamide. The receptors shown here come from a female patient between 25 and 45 years old who received an allogeneic stem cell transplant from an unrelated donor, was CMV-positive, and had no GVHD. T cells may partly derive from the graft donor.

Of note for this clone: The sample carries other DNA sequences with the same CDR3. The chain joins TRBV27 to TRBJ2-7, with 14 bases matching TRBD2. This CDR3 is built from 16 residues. Losses at the gene ends were 6 bases for V and 6 bases for J; bases not matched to a gene: 10. CDR1 is MNHEY, CDR2 SMNVEV, per germline (reference sequence). The DNA of the CDR3 is TGTGCCAGCAGCAGGACTAGCGGGGGGCCCCTCGCCGAGCAGTACTTC. Translation gives CASSRTSGGPLAEQYF.

The chain is built from TRBV7-6 and TRBJ1-2; perhaps TRBD1 as D (5 bases). This CDR3 comprises 16 residues. Germline V gene data show CDR1 as SGHVS and CDR2 as FNYEAQ. V was trimmed by 5 bases and J by 5 bases, leaving 21 bases between them. CDR3 nucleotides: TGTGCCAGCAGCCCCGGGGCGGGGCTCGCGGAATATGGCTACACCTTC. Protein sequence: CASSPGAGLAEYGYTF.

This clone was counted once. V is TRBV19 and J is TRBJ2-1; 11 positions agree with TRBD2. After removal of 5 bases from V and 4 bases from J, the junction contained 7 bases not matched to a gene. The CDR3 runs to 16 residues. The germline V gene encodes CDR1 LNHDA and CDR2 SQIVND (reference sequence). CDR3 DNA sequence: TGTGCCAGTAGTCGCACTAGCGGGGGACAGTACAATGAGCAGTTCTTC. Protein sequence: CASSRTSGGQYNEQFF. Filled out from reference TRBV19 and TRBJ2-1, the complete variable domain reads DGGITQSPKYLFRKEGQNVTLSCEQNLNHDAMYWYRQDPGQGLRLIYYSQIVNDFQKGDIAEGYSVSREKKESFPLTVTSAQKNPTAFYLCASSRTSGGQYNEQFFGPGTRLTVL.